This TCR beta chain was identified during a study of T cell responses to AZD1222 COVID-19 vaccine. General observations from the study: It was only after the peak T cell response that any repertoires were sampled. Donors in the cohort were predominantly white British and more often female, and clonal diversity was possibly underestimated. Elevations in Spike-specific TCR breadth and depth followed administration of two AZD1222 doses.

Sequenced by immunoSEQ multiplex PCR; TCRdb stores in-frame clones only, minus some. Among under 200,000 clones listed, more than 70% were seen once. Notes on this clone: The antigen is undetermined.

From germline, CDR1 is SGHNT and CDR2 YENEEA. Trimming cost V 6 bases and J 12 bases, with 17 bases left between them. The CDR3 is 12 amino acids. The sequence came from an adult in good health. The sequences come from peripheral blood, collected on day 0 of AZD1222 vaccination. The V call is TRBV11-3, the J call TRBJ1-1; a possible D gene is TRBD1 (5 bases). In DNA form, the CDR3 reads TGTGCCAGCAGTTCGACAGACTCCCGCACTTTCTTT. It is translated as CASSSTDSRTFF.